The present entry profiles one T cell receptor beta chain with its context. This entry is derived from a study of blood T cell repertoires in COVID-19. Method: immunoSEQ multiplex PCR; TCRdb's copy keeps in-frame clones and lacks some. The sample holds 150,000 to 200,000 clones, 75% to 90% seen once. Germline V gene lookup returns CDR1 GTSNPN and CDR2 SVGIG (reference sequence). V gave up 0 bases and J gave up 6 bases, with 11 bases separating them. CDR3 size: 13 residues. The chain employs TRBV30 and TRBJ1-2; D uncertain. This clonotype was obtained from a woman aged 55-69 years who had recovered from COVID-19. Sequences were obtained from PBMCs or T cells enriched from blood (not recorded which). CDR3 amino acids: CAWSVGRRDGYTF. The DNA of the CDR3 is TGTGCCTGGAGTGTGGGGAGGAGGGATGGCTACACCTTC.